The rows below give T cell receptor beta chains drawn from one sample of a study of cytomegalovirus exposure and HLA in healthy donors. TCRdb keeps only in-frame clones here, not all; method: immunoSEQ multiplex PCR. The table records more than 150,000 clones, about 90% of them present only once. The sequencing sample was made of PBMCs. Source of these receptors: a girl under three years old in good health and CMV-seronegative. Each CDR3 is given with its conserved first and last residue. Each record gives: CDR3 DNA, CDR3 protein, clone size, D gene, V gene, CDR3 length, J gene. A D gene is named only where the DNA matches it firmly. Expanded clones are given a class, and other clones once, few, many or no size at all.

CDR3nt: TGCGCCAGCAGCCAAATCGCTCTACTTAGAACGGCGGACACTGAAGCTTTCTTT; CDR3aa: CASSQIALLRTADTEAFF; abundance: -; d_gene: -; v_gene: TRBV4-1; len: 18; j_gene: TRBJ1-1
CDR3nt: TGTGCCAGCAGTGCGATGAGCGGGGGGGCGTTAGGAGTCAATGAGCAGTTCTTC; CDR3aa: CASSAMSGGALGVNEQFF; abundance: -; d_gene: TRBD2; v_gene: TRBV2; len: 18; j_gene: TRBJ2-1
CDR3nt: TGCGCCAGCAGCTTTCTGGGGGACAGCTCCTACGAGCAGTACTTC; CDR3aa: CASSFLGDSSYEQYF; abundance: few; d_gene: TRBD1; v_gene: TRBV5-1; len: 15; j_gene: TRBJ2-7
CDR3nt: TGCGCCAGCAGAAACGTTGAGTACAGGGATGAAAAACTGTTTTTT; CDR3aa: CASRNVEYRDEKLFF; abundance: -; d_gene: -; v_gene: TRBV4-1; len: 15; j_gene: TRBJ1-4
CDR3nt: TGTGCCAGTAGTTCAGGGGGCCGCTCTGGAAACACCATATATTTT; CDR3aa: CASSSGGRSGNTIYF; abundance: -; d_gene: TRBD1; v_gene: TRBV19; len: 15; j_gene: TRBJ1-3
CDR3nt: TGTGCCAGCAGAACAGGAAGCTCCTATAATTCACCCCTCCACTTT; CDR3aa: CASRTGSSYNSPLHF; abundance: -; d_gene: -; v_gene: TRBV5-6; len: 15; j_gene: TRBJ1-6
CDR3nt: TGCGCCAGCAGCCAAGATTGGAGGGGGGGGACAGAGACCCAGTACTTC; CDR3aa: CASSQDWRGGTETQYF; abundance: -; d_gene: -; v_gene: TRBV4-1; len: 16; j_gene: TRBJ2-5
CDR3nt: TGCGCCAGCAGCCTGCAGGGTAGAGTCGACATGAACACTGAAGCTTTCTTT; CDR3aa: CASSLQGRVDMNTEAFF; abundance: -; d_gene: -; v_gene: TRBV5-1; len: 17; j_gene: TRBJ1-1
CDR3nt: TGTGCCAGCAGCTTGGACGGCGGTCGCTCTGGAAACACCATATATTTT; CDR3aa: CASSLDGGRSGNTIYF; abundance: -; d_gene: -; v_gene: TRBV5-6; len: 16; j_gene: TRBJ1-3
CDR3nt: TGTGCCAGCAGTTACCGCGCCGCAACTAATGAAAAACTGTTTTTT; CDR3aa: CASSYRAATNEKLFF; abundance: -; d_gene: -; v_gene: TRBV6-5; len: 15; j_gene: TRBJ1-4
CDR3nt: TGTGCCAGCAGTAGACAGAGCTCCTACAATGAGCAGTTCTTC; CDR3aa: CASSRQSSYNEQFF; abundance: -; d_gene: -; v_gene: TRBV11-2; len: 14; j_gene: TRBJ2-1
CDR3nt: TGTGCCAGCAGCCTTACCACAGGAGAACTGTTTTTT; CDR3aa: CASSLTTGELFF; abundance: -; d_gene: -; v_gene: TRBV5-6; len: 12; j_gene: TRBJ1-4
CDR3nt: TGTGCCAGCAGCTTGAATGTCCGGGACATCTACGAGCAGTACTTC; CDR3aa: CASSLNVRDIYEQYF; abundance: -; d_gene: -; v_gene: TRBV5-8; len: 15; j_gene: TRBJ2-7
CDR3nt: TGTGCCAGGGGCAAGGGAGACACAGATACGCAGTATTTT; CDR3aa: CARGKGDTDTQYF; abundance: -; d_gene: -; v_gene: TRBV2; len: 13; j_gene: TRBJ2-3
CDR3nt: TGTGCCAGCAGCTTAACAGGGATATCGGGCACTGAAGCTTTCTTT; CDR3aa: CASSLTGISGTEAFF; abundance: -; d_gene: -; v_gene: TRBV9; len: 15; j_gene: TRBJ1-1
CDR3nt: TGCGCCGGAACAGGGGGCCTAGGAGGAAACACCATATATTTT; CDR3aa: CAGTGGLGGNTIYF; abundance: -; d_gene: TRBD1; v_gene: TRBV23-1; len: 14; j_gene: TRBJ1-3
CDR3nt: TGTGCCAGCAGCGGGGGGACAGGGGGCTACTACGAGCAGTACTTC; CDR3aa: CASSGGTGGYYEQYF; abundance: -; d_gene: TRBD1; v_gene: TRBV7-8; len: 15; j_gene: TRBJ2-7